What follows are 27 T cell receptor beta chains derived from one specimen sequenced in a study of T cell changes during pregnancy in multiple sclerosis. TCRdb keeps only in-frame clones here, not all; method: immunoSEQ multiplex PCR. The sample has over 85,000 clones; 90% are singletons. The material sequenced was peripheral blood, taken in the second trimester of pregnancy. Every receptor here comes from a female donor in good health, enrolled as a control in a pregnancy study.

This clone was counted only a few times. V usage is TRBV4-2 and J usage is TRBJ1-5; 7 bases align to TRBD1. CDR1 and CDR2 (germline): LGHNA, YNFKEQ. With 5 bases clipped from V and 0 bases from J, the junction kept 16 bases outside the gene matches. The CDR3 spans 19 residues. The CDR3 DNA reads as TGTGCCAGCAGCGCCCTGTCTAGGGGGCCCGAAGTTAGCAATCAGCCCCAGCATTTT. The encoded protein is CASSALSRGPEVSNQPQHF.

The chain links TRBV6-6 to TRBJ2-7, with 10 positions matching TRBD2. The germline V gene encodes CDR1 MNHNY and CDR2 SVGAGI (reference sequence). Trimming at V came to 0 bases and at J to 2 bases, leaving 4 bases not matched to a gene. The CDR3 sequence is 16 residues long. CDR3 region: CASSYSTSGAAYEQYF. In nucleotides, the CDR3 is TGTGCCAGCAGTTACTCAACTAGCGGGGCGGCCTACGAGCAGTACTTC.

The chain recombines TRBV19 with TRBJ2-7; 9 bases are a match to TRBD1. With 6 bases clipped from V and 1 base from J, the junction kept 4 bases outside the gene matches. The germline CDR1 and CDR2 sequences are LNHDA and SQIVND (reference sequence). This CDR3 contains 14 residues. The CDR3 is CASRETGGSYEQYF. CDR3 DNA: TGTGCCAGTAGAGAGACAGGGGGTTCCTACGAGCAGTACTTC.

The chain joins TRBV6-6 to TRBJ1-4, with D hard to call. The CDR3 spans 16 residues. V gave up 2 bases and J gave up 2 bases, with 12 bases separating them. Germline-derived CDR1 and CDR2 are MNHNY and SVGAGI (reference sequence). In nucleotides, the CDR3 is TGTGCCAGCAGTTACCCGGTGAGAGGGACTAATGAAAAACTGTTTTTT. Its protein is CASSYPVRGTNEKLFF.

The chain has TRBV30 and TRBJ2-7; 8 bases are a match to TRBD1. The CDR3 totals 13 residues. From germline, CDR1 is GTSNPN and CDR2 SVGIG (reference sequence). Losses at the gene ends were 5 bases for V and 5 bases for J; bases not matched to a gene: 8. CDR3 coding DNA: TGTGCCTGGGCCCCCACAGGGGGTAACGAGCAGTACTTC. It is translated as CAWAPTGGNEQYF.

The V call is TRBV6-1, the J call TRBJ2-3, with 11 positions matching TRBD2. V shed 6 bases, J shed 9 bases, and the junction held 8 bases outside the gene matches. This CDR3 comprises 14 residues. Germline V gene sequence: CDR1 MNHNS, CDR2 SASEGT. The CDR3 is CASRGPSGRNTQYF. The CDR3 nucleotides are TGTGCCAGCAGGGGGCCTAGCGGGAGGAACACGCAGTATTTT.

The chain has TRBV29-1 and TRBJ2-5, with 10 bases fitting TRBD1. The CDR3 consists of 13 residues. Per germline, CDR1 SQVTM and CDR2 ANQGSEA. The ends lost 6 bases at V and 1 base at J; junction bases unmatched: 2. CDR3 amino acids: CSVRTGGQETQYF. DNA of the CDR3: TGCAGCGTCCGGACAGGGGGCCAAGAGACCCAGTACTTC.

The rearrangement uses TRBV5-1 and TRBJ2-5, with 13 bases identical to TRBD2. Germline V gene sequence: CDR1 SGHRS, CDR2 YFSETQ. Trimming at V came to 6 bases and at J to 5 bases, leaving 13 bases not matched to a gene. This CDR3 is built from 17 residues. Here the CDR3 reads CASTNVGGLAGRETQYF. The DNA of the CDR3 is TGCGCCAGCACAAACGTTGGGGGACTAGCGGGACGGGAGACCCAGTACTTC.

V usage is TRBV9 and J usage is TRBJ2-3; D is undetermined. Deletions cut 0 bases from V and 1 base from J, with 9 bases between. Germline values: CDR1 SGDLS, CDR2 YYNGEE. This CDR3 is 15 amino acids long. This chain's CDR3 is CASSVGPAGTDTQYF. The CDR3, as DNA: TGTGCCAGCAGCGTAGGTCCGGCGGGCACAGATACGCAGTATTTT.

The V and J genes are TRBV7-9 and TRBJ2-7; D is unclear. V lost 1 base and J 3 bases, leaving 4 bases between the germline ends. Per germline, CDR1 SEHNR and CDR2 FQNEAQ (reference sequence). There are 12 residues in the CDR3. CDR3 sequence reads: CASSLDHYEQYF. As DNA, the CDR3 is TGTGCCAGCAGCTTAGATCACTACGAGCAGTACTTC.

V and J are TRBV7-2 and TRBJ2-7; TRBD2 is a possible D gene (7 bases). Germline lookup yields CDR1 SGHTA and CDR2 FQGNSA. The CDR3 is 14 amino acids. V gave up 4 bases and J gave up 4 bases, with 14 bases separating them. The CDR3 sequence is CASSSKGGWYEQYF. The CDR3 DNA is TGTGCCAGCAGCTCCAAGGGGGGGTGGTACGAGCAGTACTTC.

CDR3 in amino acids: CASTQSASAVEKLFF. CDR3 nucleotides: TGTGCCAGCACCCAGAGTGCAAGCGCGGTTGAAAAACTGTTTTTT. The V and J genes are TRBV2 and TRBJ1-4; D remains ambiguous. The CDR3 length is 15 residues. V gave up 7 bases and J gave up 7 bases, with 19 bases separating them. Germline CDR1 is SNHLY and CDR2 is FYNNEI.

V is TRBV28 and J is TRBJ1-1, with TRBD1 matching over 7 bases. The germline V gene encodes CDR1 MDHEN and CDR2 SYDVKM. This CDR3 spans 14 amino acids. Losses at the gene ends were 2 bases for V and 3 bases for J; bases not matched to a gene: 3. As DNA, the CDR3 is TGTGCCAGCAGTTTAAGGGACAGCTACACTGAAGCTTTCTTT. Amino acids: CASSLRDSYTEAFF.

Regarding this clone: Different DNA sequences within this sample yield the same CDR3. The chain carries TRBV6-5 and TRBJ2-7; 9 positions match TRBD1. Germline V gene lookup returns CDR1 MNHEY and CDR2 SVGAGI. CDR3 length: 14 amino acids. J lost 3 bases, V lost 2 bases, and 2 bases had no gene match. This chain's CDR3 is CASSYGQGNYEQYF. CDR3 in DNA: TGTGCCAGCAGTTACGGACAGGGGAACTACGAGCAGTACTTC.

The rearrangement uses TRBV15 and TRBJ1-1; 12 bases fit TRBD1. The ends lost 1 base at V and 5 bases at J; junction bases unmatched: 5. Looked up from germline, CDR1 is LNHNV and CDR2 is YYDKDF (reference sequence). This CDR3 is 16 amino acids long. This chain's CDR3 is CATSRGGQGASTEAFF. The CDR3 nucleotides read TGTGCCACCAGCAGAGGGGGACAGGGGGCGAGTACTGAAGCTTTCTTT.

Here the CDR3 reads CASRVGQGLNYGYTF. CDR3 DNA: TGTGCCAGCAGAGTGGGACAGGGACTTAACTATGGCTACACCTTC. The chain joins TRBV21-1 to TRBJ1-2; no DNA check was done on the table's D call, TRBD1. TRBV21-1 has pseudogene status. The CDR3 is 15 residues long.

This chain uses TRBV19 with TRBJ2-7, with D possibly TRBD1 on 6 matching bases. V lost 3 bases, J lost 3 bases, and 21 bases lay in between. This CDR3 region has 17 residues. Germline V CDR1 and CDR2: LNHDA, SQIVND (reference sequence). For the CDR3, the DNA is TGTGCCAGTAGTATGCAGGGAGCGGCGGCAGGGGTCTACGAGCAGTACTTC. It specifies CASSMQGAAAGVYEQYF.

The gene calls are TRBV10-1 and TRBJ1-1; 8 nucleotides agree with TRBD1. With 4 bases clipped from V and 0 bases from J, the junction kept 4 bases outside the gene matches. CDR1 and CDR2 from the germline V gene are WNHNN and SYGVQD (reference sequence). This CDR3 contains 15 residues. CDR3 nucleotide sequence: TGCGCCAGCAGTGGAACAGGGGGGATGAACACTGAAGCTTTCTTT. It is translated as CASSGTGGMNTEAFF.

The chain is built from TRBV5-1 and TRBJ2-3; 7 bases are shared with TRBD1. The CDR3 runs to 14 residues. Germline V gene data show CDR1 as SGHRS and CDR2 as YFSETQ. The V segment lost 2 bases and the J segment 6 bases; nucleotides outside the gene matches: 6. The DNA for the CDR3 is TGCGCCAGCAGCTTTGGGACAGAGGTTGATACGCAGTATTTT. Its translation is CASSFGTEVDTQYF.

V gene TRBV13 combines with J gene TRBJ2-7; D ambiguous. The CDR3 is 14 residues long. Germline V gene lookup returns CDR1 PRHDT and CDR2 FYEKMQ (reference sequence). V was pared by 0 bases and J by 0 bases, with 6 bases between. The CDR3 DNA reads TGTGCCAGCAGCTTAGGGTCAGTCTCCTACGAGCAGTACTTC. Protein product: CASSLGSVSYEQYF.

The table lists this clone with a count of one. The chain recombines TRBV5-1 with TRBJ2-3, with 9 bases that match TRBD2. Losses at the gene ends were 0 bases for V and 1 base for J; bases not matched to a gene: 9. The CDR3 runs 18 residues. CDR1 and CDR2 (germline): SGHRS, YFSETQ. The CDR3 is CASSLAPLAGYGTDTQYF. CDR3 DNA: TGCGCCAGCAGCTTGGCTCCCCTAGCGGGATATGGCACAGATACGCAGTATTTT.

The chain carries TRBV6-5 and TRBJ1-5; D remains ambiguous. Germline CDR1 reads MNHEY; CDR2 reads SVGAGI. CDR3 length: 13 residues. V was clipped by 2 bases and J by 7 bases, with 9 bases between them. The CDR3 sequence is CASSYRESQPQHF. The CDR3 coding sequence is TGTGCCAGCAGTTACCGAGAGTCACAGCCCCAGCATTTT.

The rearrangement links TRBV30 to TRBJ2-7; TRBD2 matches 9 bases. This CDR3 has 14 amino acids. The germline V gene has CDR1 GTSNPN and CDR2 SVGIG (reference sequence). J lost 4 bases, V lost 2 bases, and 6 bases had no gene match. The CDR3 bases are TGTGCCTGGAGTCGATATAGCGGGAGATACGAGCAGTACTTC. Its protein product is CAWSRYSGRYEQYF.

V and J are TRBV4-3 and TRBJ2-1, with 7 positions matching TRBD1. The CDR3 spans 14 residues. J was trimmed by 4 bases and V by 4 bases; bases with no gene match: 4. CDR1 LGHNA and CDR2 YSLEER come from the germline V gene. The CDR3 loop reads CASSPTGQYNEQFF. In nucleotides, the CDR3 is TGCGCCAGCAGCCCTACGGGACAGTACAATGAGCAGTTCTTC.

V is TRBV6-4 and J is TRBJ2-6; D unresolved. Germline CDR1 and CDR2: MRHNA and SNTAGT. The germline V and J ends were trimmed by 2 bases and 0 bases, with 8 bases remaining between them. CDR3 length: 16 amino acids. The CDR3 coding sequence is TGTGCCAGCAGTGACGGCCACAGCTCTGGGGCCAACGTCCTGACTTTC. It yields the protein CASSDGHSSGANVLTF.

This clone has just one count. V is TRBV2 and J is TRBJ1-3, with D unresolved. The V end lost 8 bases, the J end lost 1 base, and 18 bases lay between the germline ends. The CDR3 loop spans 16 amino acids. Germline CDR1 and CDR2: SNHLY and FYNNEI. CDR3 protein: CASFRLGSGSGNTIYF. The CDR3, as DNA: TGTGCCAGCTTTAGACTGGGTTCCGGTTCTGGAAACACCATATATTTT. Full variable domain (missing parts from reference TRBV2 and TRBJ1-3): EPEVTQTPSHQVTQMGQEVILRCVPISNHLYFYWYRQILGQKVEFLVSFYNNEISEKSEIFDDQFSVERPDGSNFTLKIRSTKLEDSAMYFCASFRLGSGSGNTIYFGEGSWLTVV.

J is TRBJ1-5 and V is TRBV11-2; the D gene is possibly TRBD1 (6 bases). Trimming cost V 2 bases and J 7 bases, with 21 bases left between them. In germline, CDR1 is SGHAT, CDR2 FQNNGV. The CDR3 is 17 residues long. CDR3 loop: CASSLTGGQGSGQPQHF. The CDR3 DNA sequence: TGTGCCAGCAGCTTAACGGGGGGGCAGGGGTCCGGGCAGCCCCAGCATTTT.